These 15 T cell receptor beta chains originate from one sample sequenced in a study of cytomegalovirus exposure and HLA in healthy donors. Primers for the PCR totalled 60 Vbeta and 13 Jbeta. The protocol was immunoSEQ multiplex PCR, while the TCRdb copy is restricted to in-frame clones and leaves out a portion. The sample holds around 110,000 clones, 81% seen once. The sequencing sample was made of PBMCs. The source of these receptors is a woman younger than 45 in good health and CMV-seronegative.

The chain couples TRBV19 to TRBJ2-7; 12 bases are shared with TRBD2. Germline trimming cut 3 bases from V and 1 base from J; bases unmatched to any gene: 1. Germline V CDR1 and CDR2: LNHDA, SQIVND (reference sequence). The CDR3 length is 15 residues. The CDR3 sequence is CASSIGTSGSYEQYF. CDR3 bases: TGTGCCAGTAGTATCGGGACTAGCGGGTCCTACGAGCAGTACTTC.

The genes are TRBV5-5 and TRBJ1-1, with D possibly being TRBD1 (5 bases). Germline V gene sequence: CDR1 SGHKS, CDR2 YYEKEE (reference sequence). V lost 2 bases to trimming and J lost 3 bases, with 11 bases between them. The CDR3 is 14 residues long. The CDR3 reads CASSFRSGDTEAFF. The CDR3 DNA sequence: TGTGCCAGCAGCTTCCGTTCGGGGGACACTGAAGCTTTCTTT.

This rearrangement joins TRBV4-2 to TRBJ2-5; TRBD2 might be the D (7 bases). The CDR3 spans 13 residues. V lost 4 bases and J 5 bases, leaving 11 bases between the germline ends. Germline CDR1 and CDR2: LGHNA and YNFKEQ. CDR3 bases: TGTGCCAGCAGCCCAGGGAGGGGGGAGACCCAGTACTTC. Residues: CASSPGRGETQYF.

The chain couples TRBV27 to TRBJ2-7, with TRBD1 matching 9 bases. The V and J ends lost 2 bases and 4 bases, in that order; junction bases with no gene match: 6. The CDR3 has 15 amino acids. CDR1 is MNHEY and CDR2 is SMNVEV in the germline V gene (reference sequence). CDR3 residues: CASSLQGQGLYEQYF. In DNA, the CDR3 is TGTGCCAGCAGTTTACAGGGACAGGGCCTATACGAGCAGTACTTC.

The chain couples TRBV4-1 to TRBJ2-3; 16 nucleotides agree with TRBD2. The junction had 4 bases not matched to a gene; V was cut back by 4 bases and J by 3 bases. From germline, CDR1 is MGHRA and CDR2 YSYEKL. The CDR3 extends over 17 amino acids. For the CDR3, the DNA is TGCGCCAGCAGCCCGGGACTAGCGGGAGGGCCGACAGATACGCAGTATTTT. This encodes CASSPGLAGGPTDTQYF.

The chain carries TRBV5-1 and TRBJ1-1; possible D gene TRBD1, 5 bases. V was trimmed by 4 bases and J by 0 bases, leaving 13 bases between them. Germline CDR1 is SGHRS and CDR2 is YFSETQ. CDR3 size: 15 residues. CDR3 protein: CASSAGREMNTEAFF. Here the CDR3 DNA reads TGCGCCAGCAGCGCGGGGCGGGAAATGAACACTGAAGCTTTCTTT.

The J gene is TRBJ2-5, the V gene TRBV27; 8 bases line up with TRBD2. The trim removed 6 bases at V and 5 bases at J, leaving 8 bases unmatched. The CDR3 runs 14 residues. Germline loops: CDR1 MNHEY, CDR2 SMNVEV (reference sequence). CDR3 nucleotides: TGTGCCAGCAGCCCCGGGACTAGTGGGGAGACCCAGTACTTC. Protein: CASSPGTSGETQYF.

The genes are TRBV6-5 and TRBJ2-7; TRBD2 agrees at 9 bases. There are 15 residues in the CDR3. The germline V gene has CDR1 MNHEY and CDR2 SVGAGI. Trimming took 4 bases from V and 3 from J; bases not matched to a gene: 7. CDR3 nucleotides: TGTGCCAGCAGTTTGGGGCGGGAGGGCCTCTACGAGCAGTACTTC. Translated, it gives CASSLGREGLYEQYF.

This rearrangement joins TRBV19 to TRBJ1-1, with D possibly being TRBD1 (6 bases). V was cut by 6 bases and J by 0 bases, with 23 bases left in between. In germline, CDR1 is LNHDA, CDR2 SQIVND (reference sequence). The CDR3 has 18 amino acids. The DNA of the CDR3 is TGTGCCAGTAGCTTAGCCCGGCGGACAGAGGAAATGAACACTGAAGCTTTCTTT. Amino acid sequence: CASSLARRTEEMNTEAFF. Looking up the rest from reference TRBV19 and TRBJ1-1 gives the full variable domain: DGGITQSPKYLFRKEGQNVTLSCEQNLNHDAMYWYRQDPGQGLRLIYYSQIVNDFQKGDIAEGYSVSREKKESFPLTVTSAQKNPTAFYLCASSLARRTEEMNTEAFFGQGTRLTVV.

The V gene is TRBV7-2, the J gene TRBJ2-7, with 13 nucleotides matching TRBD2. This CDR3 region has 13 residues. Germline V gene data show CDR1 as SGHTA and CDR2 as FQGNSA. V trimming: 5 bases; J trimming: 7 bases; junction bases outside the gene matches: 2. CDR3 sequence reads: CASSTGLAGEQYF. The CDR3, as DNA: TGTGCCAGCAGCACGGGACTAGCGGGAGAGCAGTACTTC.

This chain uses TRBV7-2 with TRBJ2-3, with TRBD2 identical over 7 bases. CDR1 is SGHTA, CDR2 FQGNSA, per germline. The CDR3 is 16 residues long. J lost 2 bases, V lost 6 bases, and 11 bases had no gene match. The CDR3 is CASRSQAGLLTDTQYF. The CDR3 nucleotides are TGTGCCAGCAGATCTCAAGCGGGACTCCTCACAGATACGCAGTATTTT.

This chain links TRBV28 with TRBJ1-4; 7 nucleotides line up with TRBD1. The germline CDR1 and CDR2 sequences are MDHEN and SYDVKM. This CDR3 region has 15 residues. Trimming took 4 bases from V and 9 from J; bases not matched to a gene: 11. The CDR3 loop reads CASSSGGWGFKKLFF. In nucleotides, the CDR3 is TGTGCCAGCAGTTCAGGGGGATGGGGGTTTAAAAAACTGTTTTTT.

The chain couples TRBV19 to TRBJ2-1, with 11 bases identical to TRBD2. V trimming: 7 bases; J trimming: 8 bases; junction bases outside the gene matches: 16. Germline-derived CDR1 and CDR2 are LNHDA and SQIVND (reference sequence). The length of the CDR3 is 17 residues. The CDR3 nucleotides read TGTGCCAGTACCCCTAGCGGTGCTAGCGGGAGGTCCCATGAGCAGTTCTTC. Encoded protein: CASTPSGASGRSHEQFF.

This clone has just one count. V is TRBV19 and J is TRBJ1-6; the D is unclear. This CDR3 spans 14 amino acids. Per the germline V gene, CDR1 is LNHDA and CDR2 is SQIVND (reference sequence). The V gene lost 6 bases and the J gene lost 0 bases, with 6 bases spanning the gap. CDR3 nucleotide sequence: TGTGCCAGTAGGCCAGGCTCCTATAATTCACCCCTCCACTTT. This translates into CASRPGSYNSPLHF.

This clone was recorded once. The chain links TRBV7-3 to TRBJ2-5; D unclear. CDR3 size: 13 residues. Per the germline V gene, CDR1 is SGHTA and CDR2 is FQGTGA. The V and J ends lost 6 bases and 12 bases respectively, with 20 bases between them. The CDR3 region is CASSTRSLGPKYF. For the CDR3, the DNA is TGTGCCAGCAGTACCAGGTCGTTAGGTCCTAAGTACTTC. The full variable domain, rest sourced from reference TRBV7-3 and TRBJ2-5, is GAGVSQTPSNKVTEKGKYVELRCDPISGHTALYWYRQSLGQGPEFLIYFQGTGAADDSGLPNDRFFAVRPEGSVSTLKIQRTERGDSAVYLCASSTRSLGPKYFGPGTRLLVL.